The 20 T cell receptor beta chains reported below all come from one sample, sequenced in a study of sequential checkpoint blockade in melanoma. Documented treatment: randomized to nivolumab then ipilimumab (arm A) or the reverse (arm B). Sequencing used immunoSEQ multiplex PCR; TCRdb keeps in-frame clones, though not all of them. Of roughly 940 clones in the sample, less than 30% are singletons; the top ten hold 14% to 15%. The material sequenced was tumor tissue (inferred from file names), taken from a patient given nivolumab and ipilimumab in sequence. Receptors were obtained from a human donor with melanoma.

This chain connects TRBV10-3 to TRBJ1-6; unclear D gene. CDR3 size: 14 residues. Trimming removed 6 bases from V and 5 bases from J, with 11 bases in between. CDR1 is ENHRY and CDR2 is SYGVKD in the germline V gene. This CDR3 reads CAISTGRDNSPLHF. CDR3 nucleotides: TGTGCCATCAGCACCGGACGGGATAATTCACCCCTCCACTTT.

The J gene is TRBJ1-1, the V gene TRBV5-1; 8 positions match TRBD1. This CDR3 is 18 amino acids long. Germline assignment: CDR1 SGHRS and CDR2 YFSETQ. Losses at the gene ends were 2 bases for V and 1 base for J; bases not matched to a gene: 13. The CDR3 DNA follows: TGCGCCAGCAGCTTACAGGGGGGATGGACGTTACAGAACACTGAAGCTTTCTTT. Its translation: CASSLQGGWTLQNTEAFF.

This clone was picked up one time. The rearrangement uses TRBV5-1 and TRBJ1-2; D unresolved. Germline V gene lookup returns CDR1 SGHRS and CDR2 YFSETQ. The CDR3 sequence is 15 residues long. Trimming took 4 bases from V and 3 from J, leaving 16 bases between them. The CDR3 loop reads CASSPVFGRDYGYTF. The CDR3 DNA reads as TGCGCCAGCAGCCCGGTGTTCGGTCGGGACTATGGCTACACCTTC.

This clone was observed a few times. The chain has TRBV25-1 and TRBJ2-5, with D tentatively TRBD1 or TRBD2 (5 bases each). CDR3 length equals 13 residues. Germline CDR1 and CDR2: MGHDK and SYGVNS. Between the trimmed V and J ends, which lost 3 bases and 4 bases, there was a span of 9 bases. The CDR3, as DNA: TGTGCCAGCAGTGACCGAGGGGTAGAGACCCAGTACTTC. Protein product: CASSDRGVETQYF.

The V gene is TRBV6-8, the J gene TRBJ2-7, with 13 nucleotides matching TRBD2. V lost 7 bases and J lost 2; bases outside the gene matches: 5. The germline V gene has CDR1 MNHGY and CDR2 SAAAGT. CDR3 size: 15 residues. The CDR3 loop reads CASTRTSGGAYEQYF. As DNA, the CDR3 is TGTGCCAGCACCCGAACTAGCGGGGGGGCCTACGAGCAGTACTTC.

The chain is built from TRBV5-1 and TRBJ2-7, with TRBD1 identical over 7 bases. With V trimmed by 4 bases and J by 2 bases, 9 bases remained unmatched. Germline V gives CDR1 SGHRS, CDR2 YFSETQ. The CDR3 spans 15 residues. The CDR3 protein is CASSAARGSPYEQYF. The CDR3 nucleotides are TGCGCCAGCAGCGCCGCCAGGGGGAGCCCCTACGAGCAGTACTTC.

This chain uses TRBV19 with TRBJ2-7; 8 nucleotides match TRBD1. With V trimmed by 3 bases and J by 1 base, 8 bases remained unmatched. Germline V gene sequence: CDR1 LNHDA, CDR2 SQIVND (reference sequence). This CDR3 spans 16 amino acids. The CDR3 reads CASSMRWTGPSYEQYF. CDR3 in DNA: TGTGCCAGTAGTATGAGGTGGACAGGGCCTTCCTACGAGCAGTACTTC.

This clone was seen only a few times. This chain connects TRBV6-8 to TRBJ2-4, with D perhaps matching TRBD1 or TRBD2 (5 bases each). The CDR3 runs to 15 residues. Trimming took 7 bases from V and 6 from J, leaving 19 bases between them. The V gene's germline CDR1 is MNHGY and CDR2 SAAAGT. The CDR3 DNA is TGTGCCAGCAAGAGGGCTGACAGTGGAAGAAACATTCAGTACTTC. This gives the protein CASKRADSGRNIQYF.

By frequency in the sample, this clone is medium-sized. The rearrangement links TRBV4-1 to TRBJ2-7; 9 nucleotides agree with TRBD1. V lost 0 bases to trimming and J lost 4 bases; unmatched junction nucleotides: 7. Germline V gene lookup returns CDR1 MGHRA and CDR2 YSYEKL. The length of the CDR3 is 16 residues. CDR3 residues: CASSQDRGQGGYEQYF. CDR3 nucleotide sequence: TGCGCCAGCAGCCAAGACCGGGGACAGGGCGGTTACGAGCAGTACTTC.

This clone qualifies as large. CDR3 sequence (DNA): TGTGCCACCAGCTGGGGTCGCCAGCGGGGGGCGTTAGATACGCAGTATTTT. Translating gives CATSWGRQRGALDTQYF. The genes are TRBV15 and TRBJ2-3; 9 nucleotides line up with TRBD2. Germline CDR1 LNHNV, CDR2 YYDKDF (reference sequence). J was trimmed by 5 bases and V by 5 bases; bases with no gene match: 14. This CDR3 is built from 17 residues.

This chain links TRBV18 with TRBJ1-3, with D maybe TRBD1 (5 bases). The germline CDR1 and CDR2 sequences are KGHSH and LQKENI. The length of the CDR3 is 17 residues. The V gene lost 2 bases and the J gene lost 0 bases, with 14 bases spanning the gap. CDR3 nucleotide sequence: TGTGCCAGCTCACCATCCCGGGACGTATCCTCTGGAAACACCATATATTTT. Protein sequence: CASSPSRDVSSGNTIYF. Combining the CDR3 with reference TRBV18 and TRBJ1-3 gives the whole variable domain NAGVMQNPRHLVRRRGQEARLRCSPMKGHSHVYWYRQLPEEGLKFMVYLQKENIIDESGMPKERFSAEFPKEGPSILRIQQVVRGDSAAYFCASSPSRDVSSGNTIYFGEGSWLTVV.

A few counts support this clone. This chain uses TRBV6-8 with TRBJ1-1, with D possibly TRBD1 on 6 matching bases. Germline-derived CDR1 and CDR2 are MNHGY and SAAAGT. CDR3 length equals 14 residues. V was trimmed by 0 bases and J by 7 bases, leaving 12 bases between them. This chain's CDR3 is CASSYSEGGLEAFF. The CDR3 DNA reads TGTGCCAGCAGTTACTCGGAGGGGGGGCTTGAAGCTTTCTTT.

This clone has a handful of counts. This chain links TRBV12-5 with TRBJ2-3; TRBD2 is a possible D gene (6 bases). CDR3 length: 15 residues. Germline V gene lookup returns CDR1 LGHNT and CDR2 FRNRAP. CDR3 amino acids: CASTNGGSNTDTQYF. CDR3 bases: TGTGCCAGCACCAATGGGGGGAGCAACACAGATACGCAGTATTTT.

This clone has only a few counts. V is TRBV11-3 and J is TRBJ2-3; no clear D gene. V shed 2 bases and J shed 4 bases, with 16 bases lying between them. CDR1 is SGHNT, CDR2 YENEEA, per germline. The CDR3 consists of 16 residues. Written as DNA, the CDR3 is TGTGCCAGCAGCTTACTTGGGATCTCACCCGCAGATACGCAGTATTTT. Translated: CASSLLGISPADTQYF.

CDR3 nucleotide sequence: TGTGCCAGCAGCCTCGGACAGGGTGGCTATGGCTACACCTTC. Translation gives CASSLGQGGYGYTF. The chain employs TRBV6-8 and TRBJ1-2; 8 nucleotides match TRBD1. The germline V gene has CDR1 MNHGY and CDR2 SAAAGT. CDR3 size: 14 residues. V gave up 6 bases and J gave up 4 bases; unmatched junction bases: 7.

This rearrangement joins TRBV19 to TRBJ2-2; unclear D gene. CDR1 LNHDA and CDR2 SQIVND come from the germline V gene (reference sequence). This CDR3 has 15 residues. With 5 bases removed from V and 5 bases from J, the gap between germline ends came to 15 bases. The CDR3, as DNA: TGTGCCAGTAGTCCCCCAGAAAGGCAGACCGGGGAGCTGTTTTTT. It encodes CASSPPERQTGELFF.

The chain employs TRBV6-8 and TRBJ2-7; 7 nucleotides agree with TRBD2. Germline-derived CDR1 and CDR2 are MNHGY and SAAAGT. The CDR3 sequence is 12 residues long. V was clipped by 4 bases and J by 12 bases; unmatched bases: 9. This CDR3 is CASSFLGGELYF. As DNA, the CDR3 is TGTGCCAGCAGTTTTCTTGGGGGGGAATTGTACTTC.

This clone was observed a handful of times. The rearrangement uses TRBV18 and TRBJ1-1, with no clear D. Germline values: CDR1 KGHSH, CDR2 LQKENI. CDR3 size: 12 residues. V lost 2 bases to trimming and J lost 8 bases, with 9 bases between them. The CDR3 is CASSPGDGEAFF. The CDR3 DNA is TGTGCCAGCTCACCAGGGGATGGCGAAGCTTTCTTT.

This clone appeared a few times. V gene TRBV1 combines with J gene TRBJ1-4; whether TRBD1, the table's D call, matches the DNA was not checked. TRBV1 is a known pseudogene. This CDR3 has 16 amino acids. The CDR3 here is CASSSPNRGLGEKLFF. As DNA, the CDR3 is TGCGCCAGCAGCTCTCCTAACAGGGGATTAGGAGAAAAACTGTTTTTT.

The chain couples TRBV6-8 to TRBJ2-7; D may match TRBD1 or TRBD2 (5 bases each). This CDR3 spans 12 amino acids. Germline values: CDR1 MNHGY, CDR2 SAAAGT. Trimming removed 8 bases at V and 3 bases at J, with 11 bases between. The CDR3 loop is CASRDGLYEQYF. CDR3 DNA sequence: TGTGCCAGCCGGGACGGACTCTACGAGCAGTACTTC.